A selection of T cell receptor beta chains follows, all from one sample in a study of T cell repertoires in cytomegalovirus infection. TCRdb redid the calling of the reads with MiXCR, one entry per CDR3 protein. The sample consists of about 830,000 distinct CDR3 sequences, less than 35% of them appearing once. These TCRs are of unknown antigen specificity. Sequencing was performed on cultured CD8+ T cells from PBMCs, taken from culture after CMV antigen stimulation. The receptors were sampled from a human donor in good health (CMV status not recorded). Some clones in this sample may be carry-over from other donors' samples. Each CDR3 is given with its conserved first and last residue. Fields, in order: V gene, D gene, clone size, J gene, CDR3 DNA, CDR3 protein. A D gene is named only where the DNA matches it firmly. Clone size, where shown, is once, few, many, or a class for clones that have expanded.

v_call: TRBV6-5
d_call: .
clone_size: .
j_call: TRBJ1-2
cdr3_nt: TGTGCCAGCAGTTACTCAGCGGCATTCTATGGCTACACCTTC
cdr3_aa: CASSYSAAFYGYTF

v_call: TRBV29-1
d_call: TRBD2
clone_size: once
j_call: TRBJ2-5
cdr3_nt: TGCAGCTTTAGACCCGGGCTAGCGGATATCCAAGAGACCCAGTACTTC
cdr3_aa: CSFRPGLADIQETQYF

v_call: TRBV7-4
d_call: TRBD2
clone_size: .
j_call: TRBJ2-1
cdr3_nt: TGTGCCAGCAGCTTAGGACTAGCGGGGGGCACACCTCCCTACAGTGAGCAGTTCTTC
cdr3_aa: CASSLGLAGGTPPYSEQFF

v_call: TRBV27
d_call: .
clone_size: few
j_call: TRBJ1-2
cdr3_nt: TGTGCCACCTCAGGGAAGAGTGGCTACACCTTC
cdr3_aa: CATSGKSGYTF

v_call: TRBV7-6
d_call: .
clone_size: .
j_call: TRBJ2-1
cdr3_nt: TGTGCCAGCAGCCCTGACCGGGTTACTGAGCAGTTCTTC
cdr3_aa: CASSPDRVTEQFF

v_call: TRBV12-5
d_call: .
clone_size: many
j_call: TRBJ1-1
cdr3_nt: TGTGCTAGTGGTTTGGGCCCAAACACTGAAGCTTTCTTT
cdr3_aa: CASGLGPNTEAFF

v_call: TRBV4-2
d_call: .
clone_size: .
j_call: TRBJ2-7
cdr3_nt: TGTGCCAGCAGCCAAACCATGGGGGGCTTGGACTACGAGCAGTACTTC
cdr3_aa: CASSQTMGGLDYEQYF

v_call: TRBV7-2
d_call: TRBD1
clone_size: many
j_call: TRBJ1-1
cdr3_nt: TGTGCCAGCAGCTTCGGGACAGCCCCGAACACTGAAGCTTTCTTT
cdr3_aa: CASSFGTAPNTEAFF

v_call: TRBV7-9
d_call: .
clone_size: few
j_call: TRBJ1-2
cdr3_nt: TGTGCCAGCAGCTTACTTCCTTATGGCTACACCTTC
cdr3_aa: CASSLLPYGYTF

v_call: TRBV7-9
d_call: TRBD2
clone_size: many
j_call: TRBJ2-7
cdr3_nt: TGTGCCAGCAGCTCCCGGACTAGCGGGGGCCCGGGAGAGCAGTACTTC
cdr3_aa: CASSSRTSGGPGEQYF

v_call: TRBV20-1
d_call: .
clone_size: few
j_call: TRBJ2-5
cdr3_nt: TGCAGTGCTAGTTTGAGGTCTATTCGGGGAGAGACCCAGTACTTC
cdr3_aa: CSASLRSIRGETQYF

v_call: TRBV4-1
d_call: .
clone_size: .
j_call: TRBJ2-1
cdr3_nt: TGCGCCAGCAGCCAAGATCGGTACGGCAATGAGCAGTTCTTC
cdr3_aa: CASSQDRYGNEQFF

v_call: TRBV2
d_call: .
clone_size: .
j_call: TRBJ1-2
cdr3_nt: TGTGCCACCCAGGAAGCTAACTATGGCTACACCTTC
cdr3_aa: CATQEANYGYTF

v_call: TRBV12-3/TRBV12-4
d_call: TRBD1
clone_size: .
j_call: TRBJ1-3
cdr3_nt: TGTGCCAGCAGTCCCCGGACAGGCGCCTCTGGAAACACCATATATTTT
cdr3_aa: CASSPRTGASGNTIYF

v_call: TRBV15
d_call: TRBD2
clone_size: .
j_call: TRBJ2-3
cdr3_nt: TGTGCCACCAGCAGAGATACTAGCGGGGGGGCCGGAGATACGCAGTATTTT
cdr3_aa: CATSRDTSGGAGDTQYF